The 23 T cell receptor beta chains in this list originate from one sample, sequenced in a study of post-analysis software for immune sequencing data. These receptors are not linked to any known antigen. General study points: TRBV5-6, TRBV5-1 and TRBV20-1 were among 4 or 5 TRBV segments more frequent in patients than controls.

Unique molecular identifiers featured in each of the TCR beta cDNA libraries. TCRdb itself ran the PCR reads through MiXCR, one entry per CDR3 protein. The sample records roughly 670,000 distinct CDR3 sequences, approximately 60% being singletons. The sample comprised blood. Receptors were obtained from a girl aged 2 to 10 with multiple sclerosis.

As DNA, the CDR3 is TGCAGTGCCCATCTAGGAGGGGCGGTGAGGGAAACTTTCTTT. Its translation is CSAHLGGAVRETFF. V usage is TRBV20-1 and J usage is TRBJ1-1; D possibly corresponds to TRBD1 (5 bases). The CDR3 has 14 amino acids. Trimming removed 6 bases at V and 12 bases at J, with 26 bases between. The V gene's germline CDR1 is DFQATT and CDR2 SNEGSKA (reference sequence).

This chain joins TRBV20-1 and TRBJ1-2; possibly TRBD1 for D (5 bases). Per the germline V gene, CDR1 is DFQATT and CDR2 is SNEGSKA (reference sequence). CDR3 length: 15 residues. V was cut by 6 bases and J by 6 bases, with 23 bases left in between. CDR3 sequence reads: CSAPRDSQGADGYTF. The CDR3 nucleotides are TGCAGTGCCCCAAGGGACTCCCAGGGCGCGGATGGCTACACCTTC.

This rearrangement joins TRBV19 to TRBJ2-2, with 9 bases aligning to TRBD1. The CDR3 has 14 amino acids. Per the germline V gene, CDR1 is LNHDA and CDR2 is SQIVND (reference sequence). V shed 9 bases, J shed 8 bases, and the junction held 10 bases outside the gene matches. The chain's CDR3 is CASRKDRGGGELFF. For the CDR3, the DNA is TGTGCCAGCCGGAAGGACAGGGGAGGAGGGGAGCTGTTTTTT. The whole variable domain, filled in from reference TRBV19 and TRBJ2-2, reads DGGITQSPKYLFRKEGQNVTLSCEQNLNHDAMYWYRQDPGQGLRLIYYSQIVNDFQKGDIAEGYSVSREKKESFPLTVTSAQKNPTAFYLCASRKDRGGGELFFGEGSRLTVL.

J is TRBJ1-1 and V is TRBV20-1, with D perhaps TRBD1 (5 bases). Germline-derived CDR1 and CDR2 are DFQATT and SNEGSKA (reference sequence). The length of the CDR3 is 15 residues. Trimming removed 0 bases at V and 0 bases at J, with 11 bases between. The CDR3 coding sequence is TGCAGTGCTAGAGATGACAGACTCATGAACACTGAAGCTTTCTTT. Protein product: CSARDDRLMNTEAFF.

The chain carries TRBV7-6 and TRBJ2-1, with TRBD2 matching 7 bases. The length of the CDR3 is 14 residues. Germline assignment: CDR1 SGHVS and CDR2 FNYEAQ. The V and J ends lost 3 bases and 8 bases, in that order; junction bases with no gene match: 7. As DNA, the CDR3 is TGTGCCAGCAGCTTGGGGGGGGTTCGGGATGAGCAGTTCTTC. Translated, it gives CASSLGGVRDEQFF.

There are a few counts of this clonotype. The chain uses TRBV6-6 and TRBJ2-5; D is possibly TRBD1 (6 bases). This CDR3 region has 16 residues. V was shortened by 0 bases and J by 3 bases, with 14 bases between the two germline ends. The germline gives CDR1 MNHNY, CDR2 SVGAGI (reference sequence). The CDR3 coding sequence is TGTGCCAGCAGTTACTCCGGGACAACGCGGGAAGAGACCCAGTACTTC. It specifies CASSYSGTTREETQYF.

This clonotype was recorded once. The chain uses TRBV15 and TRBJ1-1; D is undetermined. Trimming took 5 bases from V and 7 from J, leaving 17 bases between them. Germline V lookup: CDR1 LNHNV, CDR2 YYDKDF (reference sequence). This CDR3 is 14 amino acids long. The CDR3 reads CATSPVAPRSEAFF. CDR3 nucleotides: TGTGCCACCAGCCCCGTTGCCCCTAGGAGTGAAGCTTTCTTT.

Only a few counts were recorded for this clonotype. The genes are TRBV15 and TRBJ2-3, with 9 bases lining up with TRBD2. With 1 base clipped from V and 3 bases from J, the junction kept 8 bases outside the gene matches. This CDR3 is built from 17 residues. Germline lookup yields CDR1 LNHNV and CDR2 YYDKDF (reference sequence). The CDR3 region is CATSRGISGSSTDTQYF. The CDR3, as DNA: TGTGCCACCAGCAGAGGAATTAGCGGGAGTTCGACAGATACGCAGTATTTT.

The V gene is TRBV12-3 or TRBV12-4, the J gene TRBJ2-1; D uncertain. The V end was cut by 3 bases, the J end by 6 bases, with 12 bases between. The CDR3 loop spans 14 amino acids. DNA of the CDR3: TGTGCCAGCAGTTTTCTCCTAGTCGGCAATGAGCAGTTCTTC. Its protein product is CASSFLLVGNEQFF.

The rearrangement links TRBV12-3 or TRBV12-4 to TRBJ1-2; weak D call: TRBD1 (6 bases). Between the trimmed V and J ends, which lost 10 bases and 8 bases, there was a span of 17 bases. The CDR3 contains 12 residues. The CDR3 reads CATTTGTEGYTF. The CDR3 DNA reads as TGTGCCACCACGACAGGCACCGAGGGCTACACCTTC.

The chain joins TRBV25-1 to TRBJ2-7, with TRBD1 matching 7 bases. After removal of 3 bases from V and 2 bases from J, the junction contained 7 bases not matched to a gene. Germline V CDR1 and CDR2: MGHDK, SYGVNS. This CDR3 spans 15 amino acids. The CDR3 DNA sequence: TGTGCCAGCAGTGACCTCGGGACAGAGACCTACGAGCAGTACTTC. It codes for CASSDLGTETYEQYF.

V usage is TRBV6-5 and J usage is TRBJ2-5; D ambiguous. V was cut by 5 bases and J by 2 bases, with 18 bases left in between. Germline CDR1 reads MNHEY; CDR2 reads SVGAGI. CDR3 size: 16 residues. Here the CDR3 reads CASSRRMGGLQETQYF. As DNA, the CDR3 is TGTGCCAGCAGTCGCCGGATGGGTGGGCTACAAGAGACCCAGTACTTC.

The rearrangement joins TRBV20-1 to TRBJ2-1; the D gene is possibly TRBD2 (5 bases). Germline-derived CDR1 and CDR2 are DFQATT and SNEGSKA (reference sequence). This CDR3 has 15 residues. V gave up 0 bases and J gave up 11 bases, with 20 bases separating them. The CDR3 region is CSARDTFGPLGKQFF. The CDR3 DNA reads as TGCAGTGCTAGAGATACGTTCGGACCGCTCGGGAAGCAGTTCTTC.

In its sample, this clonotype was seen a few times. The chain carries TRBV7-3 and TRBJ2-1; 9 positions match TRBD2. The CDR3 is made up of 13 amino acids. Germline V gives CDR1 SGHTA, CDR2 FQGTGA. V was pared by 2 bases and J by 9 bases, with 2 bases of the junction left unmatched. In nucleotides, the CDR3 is TGTGCCAGCAGCTTACTAGCGGGACGTGAGCAGTTCTTC. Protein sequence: CASSLLAGREQFF.

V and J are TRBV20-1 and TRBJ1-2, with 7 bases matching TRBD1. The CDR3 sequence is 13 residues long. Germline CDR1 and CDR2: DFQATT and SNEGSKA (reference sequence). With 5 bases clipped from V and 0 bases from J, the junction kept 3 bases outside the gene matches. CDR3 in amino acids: CSALDRTNYGYTF. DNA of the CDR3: TGCAGTGCTCTGGACAGGACTAACTATGGCTACACCTTC.

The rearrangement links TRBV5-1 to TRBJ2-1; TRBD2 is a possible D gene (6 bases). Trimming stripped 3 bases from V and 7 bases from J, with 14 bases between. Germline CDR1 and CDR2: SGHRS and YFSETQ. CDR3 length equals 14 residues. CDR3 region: CASSSAGLQNEQFF. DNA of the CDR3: TGCGCCAGCAGCTCGGCCGGACTACAGAATGAGCAGTTCTTC.

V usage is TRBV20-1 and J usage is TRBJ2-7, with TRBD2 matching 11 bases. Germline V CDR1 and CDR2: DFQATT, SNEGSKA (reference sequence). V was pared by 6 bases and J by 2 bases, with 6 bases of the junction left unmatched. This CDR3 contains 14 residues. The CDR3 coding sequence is TGCAGTGCGAAGGGACTAGCGGACCCCTACGAGCAGTACTTC. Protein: CSAKGLADPYEQYF.

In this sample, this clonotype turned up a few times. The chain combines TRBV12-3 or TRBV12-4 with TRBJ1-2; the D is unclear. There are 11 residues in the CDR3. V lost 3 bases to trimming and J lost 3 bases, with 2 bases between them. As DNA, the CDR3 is TGTGCCAGCAGTTTTGACTATGGCTACACCTTC. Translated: CASSFDYGYTF.

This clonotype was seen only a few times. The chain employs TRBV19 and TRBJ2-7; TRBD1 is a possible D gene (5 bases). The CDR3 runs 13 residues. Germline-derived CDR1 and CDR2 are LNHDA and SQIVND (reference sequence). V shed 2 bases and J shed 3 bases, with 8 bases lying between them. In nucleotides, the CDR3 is TGTGCCAGTAGTATATTTCAGGGCTACGAGCAGTACTTC. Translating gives CASSIFQGYEQYF.

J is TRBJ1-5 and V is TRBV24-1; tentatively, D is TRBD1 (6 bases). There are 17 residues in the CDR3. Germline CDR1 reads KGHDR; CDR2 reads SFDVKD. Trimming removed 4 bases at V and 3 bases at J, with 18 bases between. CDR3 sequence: CATSDPKGGLANQPQHF. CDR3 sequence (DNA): TGTGCCACCAGTGACCCCAAGGGGGGGTTGGCCAATCAGCCCCAGCATTTT.

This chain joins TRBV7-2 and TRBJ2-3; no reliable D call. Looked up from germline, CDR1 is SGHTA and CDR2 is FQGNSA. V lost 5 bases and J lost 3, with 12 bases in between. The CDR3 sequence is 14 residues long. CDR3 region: CASSPRQRTDTQYF. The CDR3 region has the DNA TGTGCCAGCAGCCCCCGCCAGAGAACAGATACGCAGTATTTT.

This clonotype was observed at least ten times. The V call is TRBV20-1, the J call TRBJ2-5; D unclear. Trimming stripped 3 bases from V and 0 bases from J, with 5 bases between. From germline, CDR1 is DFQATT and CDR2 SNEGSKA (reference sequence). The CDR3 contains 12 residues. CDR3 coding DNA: TGCAGTGCTAGGACCAACCAAGAGACCCAGTACTTC. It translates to CSARTNQETQYF.

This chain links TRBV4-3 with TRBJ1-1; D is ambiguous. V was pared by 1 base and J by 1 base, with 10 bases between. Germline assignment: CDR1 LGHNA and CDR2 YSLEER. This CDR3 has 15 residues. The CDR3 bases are TGCGCCAGCAGCCAAGGTCACGGGCGGAACACTGAAGCTTTCTTT. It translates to CASSQGHGRNTEAFF.